The 23 T cell receptor beta chains reported below all come from one sample, sequenced in a study of cytomegalovirus exposure and HLA in healthy donors. Amplification used 60 Vbeta primers and 13 Jbeta primers. Libraries were prepared by immunoSEQ multiplex PCR; TCRdb keeps only in-frame clonotypes and omits some of them. The sample consists of under 150,000 clones, 70% to 80% of them appearing once. The sample consisted of PBMCs. Receptors originate from a woman between 45 and 65 years old in good health and CMV-seronegative.

The V call is TRBV30, the J call TRBJ2-2; D gene ambiguous. This CDR3 has 14 residues. V shed 0 bases and J shed 0 bases, with 5 bases lying between them. CDR1 GTSNPN and CDR2 SVGIG come from the germline V gene (reference sequence). As DNA, the CDR3 is TGTGCCTGGAGTGTGGGCCCGAACACCGGGGAGCTGTTTTTT. This codes for CAWSVGPNTGELFF.

V and J are TRBV27 and TRBJ2-3; 10 bases fit TRBD2. Unmatched junction bases numbered 1, after V lost 3 bases and J lost 1 base. CDR3 size: 15 residues. Per germline, CDR1 MNHEY and CDR2 SMNVEV (reference sequence). CDR3 DNA sequence: TGTGCCAGCAGTTTCGGGACTAGCGGCACAGATACGCAGTATTTT. This encodes CASSFGTSGTDTQYF.

The rearrangement uses TRBV11-2 and TRBJ1-4; 9 nucleotides agree with TRBD1. With V trimmed by 4 bases and J by 8 bases, 14 bases remained unmatched. Germline loops: CDR1 SGHAT, CDR2 FQNNGV. This CDR3 comprises 17 residues. The CDR3 region has the DNA TGTGCCAGCAGCTCCCCCCGGGACAGGGTAACAAGAGAAAAACTGTTTTTT. This encodes CASSSPRDRVTREKLFF.

V and J are TRBV23-1 and TRBJ2-7; 8 nucleotides align to TRBD1. TRBV23-1 is an ORF for which the function is uncertain. After removal of 0 bases from V and 3 bases from J, the junction contained 13 bases not matched to a gene. The CDR3 is 18 amino acids. The CDR3, as DNA: TGCGCCAGCAGTCAATCGCGAATCCGGGACAGGAGCTTCTACGAGCAGTACGTC. Translated: CASSQSRIRDRSFYEQYV.

This clone was found once. The chain couples TRBV6-5 to TRBJ2-7; D is unclear. The CDR3 sequence is 13 residues long. The germline V gene encodes CDR1 MNHEY and CDR2 SVGAGI. The V end lost 2 bases, the J end lost 3 bases, and 8 bases lay between the germline ends. CDR3 nucleotide sequence: TGTGCCAGCAGTTACAGTTCAGTCTACGAGCAGTACTTC. It is translated as CASSYSSVYEQYF.

The chain employs TRBV6-6 and TRBJ1-5, with TRBD1 identical over 9 bases. Germline values: CDR1 MNHNY, CDR2 SVGAGI (reference sequence). The trim removed 2 bases at V and 11 bases at J, leaving 13 bases unmatched. CDR3 length: 16 residues. The CDR3 region is CASSYPGTGLDRTQHF. CDR3 DNA: TGTGCCAGCAGTTACCCCGGGACAGGGCTTGATCGGACCCAGCATTTT.

The chain recombines TRBV7-9 with TRBJ1-4; TRBD1 agrees at 7 bases. This CDR3 is built from 14 residues. V was pared by 0 bases and J by 10 bases, with 5 bases of the junction left unmatched. Germline CDR1 and CDR2: SEHNR and FQNEAQ (reference sequence). The CDR3 is CASSLAGGDSKLFF. CDR3 nucleotides: TGTGCCAGCAGCTTAGCAGGGGGCGATTCAAAACTGTTTTTT. Using reference TRBV7-9 and TRBJ1-4 for the parts outside the CDR3, the full variable domain is DTGVSQNPRHKITKRGQNVTFRCDPISEHNRLYWYRQTLGQGPEFLTYFQNEAQLEKSRLLSDRFSAERPKGSFSTLEIQRTEQGDSAMYLCASSLAGGDSKLFFGSGTQLSVL.

The rearrangement uses TRBV5-1 and TRBJ2-1, with D perhaps TRBD2 (6 bases). Per germline, CDR1 SGHRS and CDR2 YFSETQ. CDR3 length: 14 residues. Between the trimmed V and J ends, which lost 6 bases and 0 bases, there was a span of 10 bases. Here the CDR3 reads CASNEGGSYNEQFF. The DNA for the CDR3 is TGCGCCAGCAATGAGGGAGGCTCCTACAATGAGCAGTTCTTC. Filled out from reference TRBV5-1 and TRBJ2-1, the complete variable domain reads KAGVTQTPRYLIKTRGQQVTLSCSPISGHRSVSWYQQTPGQGLQFLFEYFSETQRNKGNFPGRFSGRQFSNSRSEMNVSTLELGDSALYLCASNEGGSYNEQFFGPGTRLTVL.

This clone was seen only a few times. CDR3 nucleotide sequence: TGTGCCAGCAGCTTCGCCGGGGGGGGGAAGGGCTACACCTTC. Protein product: CASSFAGGGKGYTF. The chain couples TRBV7-2 to TRBJ1-2; perhaps TRBD1 as D (5 bases). The germline V gene has CDR1 SGHTA and CDR2 FQGNSA. V gave up 3 bases and J gave up 8 bases, with 16 bases separating them. The CDR3 is 14 residues long.

The chain carries TRBV27 and TRBJ2-1, with 13 bases identical to TRBD2. The germline V gene encodes CDR1 MNHEY and CDR2 SMNVEV (reference sequence). There are 14 residues in the CDR3. V gave up 7 bases and J gave up 7 bases; unmatched junction bases: 4. The CDR3 loop is CASKGLAGPNEQFF. The CDR3 nucleotides read TGTGCCAGCAAGGGACTAGCGGGACCGAATGAGCAGTTCTTC.

This chain uses TRBV27 with TRBJ2-5, with D perhaps matching TRBD2 (7 bases). CDR1 and CDR2 from the germline V gene are MNHEY and SMNVEV (reference sequence). Trimming took off 10 bases at V and 2 bases at J, with 20 bases between the two ends. The CDR3 is 15 amino acids. CDR3: CATRSPRGGQETQYF. In DNA form, the CDR3 reads TGTGCCACCAGATCTCCAAGGGGGGGACAAGAGACCCAGTACTTC.

CDR3 sequence (DNA): TGTGCCTGGAGTGTACTTGGGACAGGAGCTTTCTTT. Protein sequence: CAWSVLGTGAFF. The V call is TRBV30, the J call TRBJ1-1; 8 bases are shared with TRBD1. Trimming removed 0 bases from V and 10 bases from J; junction bases left unmatched: 4. This CDR3 is built from 12 residues. Germline CDR1 and CDR2: GTSNPN and SVGIG (reference sequence).

In this sample, this clone turned up a few times. The chain has TRBV4-2 and TRBJ2-2, with D possibly matching TRBD2 (6 bases). Deletions cut 4 bases from V and 5 bases from J, with 14 bases between. The CDR3 runs to 15 residues. The germline V gene encodes CDR1 LGHNA and CDR2 YNFKEQ. For the CDR3, the DNA is TGTGCCAGCAGCCTTTCCGAGGCGGGGACCGGGGAGCTGTTTTTT. Translated, it gives CASSLSEAGTGELFF.

The V call is TRBV6-5, the J call TRBJ2-5; TRBD1 is a possible D gene (5 bases). The closer fit of TRBJ2-7 to the DNA end suggests the J call may be wrong. The CDR3 has 14 amino acids. CDR1 is MNHEY and CDR2 is SVGAGI in the germline V gene. This CDR3 reads CASKRSSGSYEQYF. The CDR3 nucleotides are TGTGCCAGTAAGAGGTCGTCAGGGTCCTACGAGCAGTACTTC.

The V gene is TRBV25-1, the J gene TRBJ2-5; 12 positions agree with TRBD1. The CDR3 length is 15 residues. Losses at the gene ends were 4 bases for V and 4 bases for J; bases not matched to a gene: 4. Per germline, CDR1 MGHDK and CDR2 SYGVNS. The CDR3 loop is CASSVGTGGLETQYF. In DNA form, the CDR3 reads TGTGCCAGCAGTGTAGGGACAGGGGGCCTAGAGACCCAGTACTTC.

V gene TRBV18 combines with J gene TRBJ2-3; TRBD2 aligns across 11 bases. The CDR3 is 15 amino acids. Losses at the gene ends were 5 bases for V and 2 bases for J; bases not matched to a gene: 3. Germline V gives CDR1 KGHSH, CDR2 LQKENI. CDR3 in DNA: TGTGCCAGCTCAAGACTAGCGGGGACCACAGATACGCAGTATTTT. Its protein product is CASSRLAGTTDTQYF.

The chain couples TRBV6-5 to TRBJ1-1, with TRBD1 as a possible D gene (5 bases). This CDR3 region has 14 residues. Trimming removed 0 bases from V and 4 bases from J, with 9 bases in between. Germline values: CDR1 MNHEY, CDR2 SVGAGI. The CDR3 DNA sequence: TGTGCCAGCAGTTACTCGGGGGGAAGCACTGAAGCTTTCTTT. It is translated as CASSYSGGSTEAFF.

The chain carries TRBV4-1 and TRBJ2-5; possible D gene TRBD1, 6 bases. The CDR3 has 16 amino acids. V shed 2 bases and J shed 0 bases, with 13 bases lying between them. Per germline, CDR1 MGHRA and CDR2 YSYEKL. CDR3 bases: TGCGCCAGCAGCCAACTTGGGAAGGGGGACCAAGAGACCCAGTACTTC. Translation gives CASSQLGKGDQETQYF.

In its sample, this clone was seen a few times. This chain uses TRBV20-1 with TRBJ2-4, with D perhaps matching TRBD1 (5 bases). The V end was cut by 6 bases, the J end by 11 bases, with 14 bases between. CDR1 DFQATT and CDR2 SNEGSKA come from the germline V gene (reference sequence). The length of the CDR3 is 11 residues. CDR3 residues: CSAQMETVQYF. The CDR3 nucleotides read TGCAGTGCCCAGATGGAGACAGTTCAGTACTTC.

This chain connects TRBV5-8 to TRBJ1-2; TRBD1 is a possible D gene (6 bases). Per the germline V gene, CDR1 is SGHTS and CDR2 is YDEGEE. The V gene lost 0 bases and the J gene lost 4 bases, with 10 bases spanning the gap. There are 14 residues in the CDR3. CDR3 protein: CASSLVDSPYGYTF. DNA of the CDR3: TGTGCCAGCAGCTTGGTGGACAGTCCCTATGGCTACACCTTC.

J is TRBJ2-7 and V is TRBV21-1; the table's D call of TRBD2 was not tested on the DNA. TRBV21-1 is a recognized pseudogene. This CDR3 spans 16 amino acids. CDR3 protein: CASSPSGRPLAYEQYF. The DNA for the CDR3 is TGTGCCAGCAGCCCGAGCGGGAGGCCCCTTGCCTACGAGCAGTACTTC.

The genes are TRBV7-9 and TRBJ1-5; 7 bases align to TRBD1. Germline V gene sequence: CDR1 SEHNR, CDR2 FQNEAQ (reference sequence). The CDR3 is 16 amino acids. J lost 1 base, V lost 2 bases, and 5 bases had no gene match. CDR3 nucleotides: TGTGCCAGCAGCTTAACGTCAGGGGGAAGCAATCAGCCCCAGCATTTT. Encoded protein: CASSLTSGGSNQPQHF.

The chain combines TRBV29-1 with TRBJ1-2, with D perhaps matching TRBD1 (6 bases). Per germline, CDR1 SQVTM and CDR2 ANQGSEA. Trimming removed 6 bases from V and 8 bases from J, with 19 bases in between. The CDR3 has 13 amino acids. This CDR3 reads CSVVPGQKIGYTF. DNA of the CDR3: TGCAGCGTAGTCCCGGGACAAAAGATAGGCTACACCTTC.